This paragraph reports one T cell receptor beta chain. The sample comes from a study of blood T cell repertoires in COVID-19. Study summary: Spain, Italy and the United States supplied samples that represented acute and convalescent COVID-19. PBMCs, B-cell-depleted T cells, or T cells were the source of the cDNA or gDNA that made up the material.

Trimming stripped 6 bases from V and 2 bases from J, with 8 bases between. CDR3 length: 12 residues. How the authors handled the data: From reference gene primer amplification, estimates of nucleated cell counts were derived. Sequencing was performed with immunoSEQ multiplex PCR; in TCRdb, only in-frame clones are kept and a portion is missing. V, J and clone size were drawn from that table, and D and trimming were deduced from the DNA. The sample records 150,000 to 200,000 clones, around 86% being singletons. Patients in Seattle were enrolled during active infection, then followed longitudinally. This clonotype was sampled from a woman between 65 and 79 years old with COVID-19, enrolled during active disease. The sequenced sample consisted of peripheral blood. The chain has TRBV12-3 or TRBV12-4 and TRBJ2-7; D is uncertain. The CDR3 protein is CASRLIPYEQYF. The CDR3 nucleotides read TGTGCCAGCAGACTCATCCCCTACGAGCAGTACTTC.